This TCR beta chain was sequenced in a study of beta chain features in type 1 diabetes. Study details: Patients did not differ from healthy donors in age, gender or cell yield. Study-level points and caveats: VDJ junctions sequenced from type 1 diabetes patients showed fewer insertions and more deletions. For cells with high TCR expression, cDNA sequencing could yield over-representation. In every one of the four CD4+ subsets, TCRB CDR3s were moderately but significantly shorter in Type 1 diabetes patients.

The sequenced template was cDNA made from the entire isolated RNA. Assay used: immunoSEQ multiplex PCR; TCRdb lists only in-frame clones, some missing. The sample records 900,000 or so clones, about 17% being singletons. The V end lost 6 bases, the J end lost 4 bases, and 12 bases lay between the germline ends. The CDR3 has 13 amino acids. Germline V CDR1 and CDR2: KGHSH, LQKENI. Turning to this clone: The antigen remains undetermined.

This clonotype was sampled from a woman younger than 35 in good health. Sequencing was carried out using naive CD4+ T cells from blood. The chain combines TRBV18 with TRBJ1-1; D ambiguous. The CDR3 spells CASSQRAGTEAFF. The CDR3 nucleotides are TGTGCCAGCTCCCAAAGGGCAGGCACTGAAGCTTTCTTT.